Described below is a single T cell receptor (beta chain) sequence and its context. Antigen: not known. This sample was taken from a study of PD-1 blockade in classical Hodgkin lymphoma. Study-wide results and limits: Before treatment, complete responders showed about the same diversity as newly diagnosed patients. By cycle point C4D1, TCR diversity had risen significantly in CD4+ cells (but not CD8+ cells). The study reported lower baseline TCR diversity in newly diagnosed patients than in healthy donors. Nivolumab initiation under 1 year post-ASCT meant exclusion.

The V and J ends lost 7 bases and 4 bases respectively, with 17 bases between them. Per germline, CDR1 MNHNY and CDR2 SVGAGI (reference sequence). The CDR3 is 14 residues long. The time point is: cycle 4 day 1 (C4D1), after more than five weeks of nivolumab. Every one of the patients relapsed after autologous stem cell transplantation (brentuximab vedotin exposure was variable). Generated by immunoSEQ multiplex PCR, the TCRdb table keeps only in-frame clones and is missing some. The repertoire holds some 93,000 clones, with roughly 73% as singletons. This chain connects TRBV6-6 to TRBJ2-7; possibly TRBD1 or TRBD2 for D (6 bases each). The sample in question was peripheral blood mononuclear cells (PBMCs), obtained before the fourth cycle of nivolumab. This receptor was taken from a human donor with classical Hodgkin lymphoma. This CDR3 reads CASKGEGGTYEQYF. As DNA, the CDR3 is TGTGCCAGCAAGGGAGAGGGGGGCACTTACGAGCAGTACTTC.